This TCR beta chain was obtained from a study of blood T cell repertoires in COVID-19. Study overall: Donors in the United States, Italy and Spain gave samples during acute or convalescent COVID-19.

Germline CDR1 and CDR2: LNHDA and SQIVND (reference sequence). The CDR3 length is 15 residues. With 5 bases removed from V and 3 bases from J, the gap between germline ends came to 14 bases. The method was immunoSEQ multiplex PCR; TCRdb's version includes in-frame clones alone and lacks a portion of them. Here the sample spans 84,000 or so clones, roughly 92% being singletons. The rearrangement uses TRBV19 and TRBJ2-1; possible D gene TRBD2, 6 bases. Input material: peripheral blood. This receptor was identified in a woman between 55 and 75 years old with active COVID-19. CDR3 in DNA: TGTGCCAGTAGTGGTAGGGCGGGATACTACAATGAGCAGTTCTTC. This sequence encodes CASSGRAGYYNEQFF.